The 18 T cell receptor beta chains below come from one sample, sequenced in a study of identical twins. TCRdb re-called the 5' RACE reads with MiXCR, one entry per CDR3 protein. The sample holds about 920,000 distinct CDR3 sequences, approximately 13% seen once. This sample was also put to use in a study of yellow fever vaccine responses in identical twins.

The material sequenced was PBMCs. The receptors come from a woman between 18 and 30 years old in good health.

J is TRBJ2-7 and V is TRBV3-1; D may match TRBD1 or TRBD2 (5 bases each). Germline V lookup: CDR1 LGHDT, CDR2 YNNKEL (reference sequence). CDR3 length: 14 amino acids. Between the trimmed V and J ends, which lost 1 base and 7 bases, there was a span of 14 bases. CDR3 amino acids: CASSQVGPPGEQYF. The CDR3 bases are TGTGCCAGCAGCCAAGTGGGACCGCCTGGGGAGCAGTACTTC.

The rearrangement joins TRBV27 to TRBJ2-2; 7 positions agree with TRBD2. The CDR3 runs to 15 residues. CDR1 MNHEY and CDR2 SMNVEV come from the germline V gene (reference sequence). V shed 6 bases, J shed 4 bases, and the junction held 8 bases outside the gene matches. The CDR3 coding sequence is TGTGCCAGCAGGAGGGCGGGAGAGAGCACCGGGGAGCTGTTTTTT. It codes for CASRRAGESTGELFF.

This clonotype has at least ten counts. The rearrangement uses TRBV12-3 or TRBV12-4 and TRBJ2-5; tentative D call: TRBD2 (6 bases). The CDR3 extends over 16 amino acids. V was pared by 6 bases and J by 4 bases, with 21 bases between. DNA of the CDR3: TGTGCCAGCAGGCAGGGAGGACGATGGATCGGAGAGACCCAGTACTTC. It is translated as CASRQGGRWIGETQYF.

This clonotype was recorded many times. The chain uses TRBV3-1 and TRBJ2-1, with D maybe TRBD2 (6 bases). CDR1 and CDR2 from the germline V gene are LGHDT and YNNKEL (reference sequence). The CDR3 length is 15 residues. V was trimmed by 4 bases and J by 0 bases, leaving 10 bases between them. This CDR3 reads CASSPDGGSYNEQFF. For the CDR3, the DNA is TGTGCCAGCAGCCCCGACGGGGGCTCCTACAATGAGCAGTTCTTC.

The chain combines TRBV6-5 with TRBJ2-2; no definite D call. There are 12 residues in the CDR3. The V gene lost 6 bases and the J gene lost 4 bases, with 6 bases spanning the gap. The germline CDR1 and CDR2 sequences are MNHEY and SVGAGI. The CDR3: CASRWFTGELFF. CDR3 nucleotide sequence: TGTGCCAGCAGGTGGTTCACCGGGGAGCTGTTTTTT.

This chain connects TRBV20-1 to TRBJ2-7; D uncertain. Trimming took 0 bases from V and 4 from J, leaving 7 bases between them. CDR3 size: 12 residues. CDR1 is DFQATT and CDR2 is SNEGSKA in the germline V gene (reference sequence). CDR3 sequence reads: CSAREVGYEQYF. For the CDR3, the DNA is TGCAGTGCTAGAGAGGTGGGTTACGAGCAGTACTTC.

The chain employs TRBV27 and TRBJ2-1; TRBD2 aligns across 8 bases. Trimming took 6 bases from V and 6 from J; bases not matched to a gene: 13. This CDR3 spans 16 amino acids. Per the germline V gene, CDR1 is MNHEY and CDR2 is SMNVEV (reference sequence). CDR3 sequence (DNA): TGTGCCAGCAGGAAAAGCGGGAGCTCTCCCTCCAATGAGCAGTTCTTC. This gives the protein CASRKSGSSPSNEQFF.

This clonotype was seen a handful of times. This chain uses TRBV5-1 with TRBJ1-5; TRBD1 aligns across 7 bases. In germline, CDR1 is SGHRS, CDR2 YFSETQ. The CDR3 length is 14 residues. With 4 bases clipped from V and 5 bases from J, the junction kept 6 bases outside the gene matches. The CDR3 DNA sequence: TGCGCCAGCAGCATCGGGACAGCTGATCAGCCCCAGCATTTT. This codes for CASSIGTADQPQHF.

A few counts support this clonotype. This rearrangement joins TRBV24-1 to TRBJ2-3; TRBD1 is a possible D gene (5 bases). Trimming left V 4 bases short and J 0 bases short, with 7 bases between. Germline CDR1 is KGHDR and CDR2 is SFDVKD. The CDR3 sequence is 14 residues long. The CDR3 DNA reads TGTGCCACCAGTGAGTGGGGCAGCACAGATACGCAGTATTTT. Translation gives CATSEWGSTDTQYF.

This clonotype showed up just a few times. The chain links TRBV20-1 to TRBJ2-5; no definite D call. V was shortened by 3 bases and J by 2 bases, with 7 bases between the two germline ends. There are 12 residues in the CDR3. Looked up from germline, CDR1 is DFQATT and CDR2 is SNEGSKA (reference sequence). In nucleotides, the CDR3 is TGCAGTGCTAGGTACTTTCAAGAGACCCAGTACTTC. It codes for CSARYFQETQYF.

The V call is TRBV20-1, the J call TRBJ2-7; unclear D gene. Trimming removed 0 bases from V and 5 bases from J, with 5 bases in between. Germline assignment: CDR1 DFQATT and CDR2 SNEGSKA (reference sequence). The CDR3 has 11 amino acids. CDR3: CSARDRDEQYV. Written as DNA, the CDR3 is TGCAGTGCTAGAGATAGGGACGAGCAGTACGTC.

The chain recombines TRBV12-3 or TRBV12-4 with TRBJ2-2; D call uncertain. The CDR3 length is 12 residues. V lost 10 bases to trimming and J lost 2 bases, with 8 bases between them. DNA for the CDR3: TGTGCCACGGCAGCCAACACCGGGGAGCTGTTTTTT. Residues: CATAANTGELFF.

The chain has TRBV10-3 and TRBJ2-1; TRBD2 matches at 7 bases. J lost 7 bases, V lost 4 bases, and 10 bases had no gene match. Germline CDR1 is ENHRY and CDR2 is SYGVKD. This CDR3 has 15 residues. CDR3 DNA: TGTGCCATCAGTGGTGGGGCGGGGGTCATAAATGAGCAGTTCTTC. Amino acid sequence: CAISGGAGVINEQFF.

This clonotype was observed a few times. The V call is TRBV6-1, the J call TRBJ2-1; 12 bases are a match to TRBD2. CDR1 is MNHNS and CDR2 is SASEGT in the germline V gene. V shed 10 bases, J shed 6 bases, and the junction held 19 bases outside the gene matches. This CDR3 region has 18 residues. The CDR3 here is CATAKETSGGPNINEQFF. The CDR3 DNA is TGTGCCACGGCGAAGGAGACTAGCGGGGGCCCTAACATCAATGAGCAGTTCTTC.

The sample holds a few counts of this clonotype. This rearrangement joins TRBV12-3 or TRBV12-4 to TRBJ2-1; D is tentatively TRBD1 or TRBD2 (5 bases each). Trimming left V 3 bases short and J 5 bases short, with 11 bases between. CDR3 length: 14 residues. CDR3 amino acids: CASSLGTVHNEQFF. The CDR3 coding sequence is TGTGCCAGCAGTTTGGGGACCGTCCACAATGAGCAGTTCTTC.

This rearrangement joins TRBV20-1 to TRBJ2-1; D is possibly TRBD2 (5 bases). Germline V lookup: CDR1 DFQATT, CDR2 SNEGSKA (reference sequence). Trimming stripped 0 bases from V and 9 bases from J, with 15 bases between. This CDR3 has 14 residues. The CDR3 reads CSARDRELVTEQFF. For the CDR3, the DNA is TGCAGTGCTAGAGATCGCGAACTAGTGACTGAGCAGTTCTTC.

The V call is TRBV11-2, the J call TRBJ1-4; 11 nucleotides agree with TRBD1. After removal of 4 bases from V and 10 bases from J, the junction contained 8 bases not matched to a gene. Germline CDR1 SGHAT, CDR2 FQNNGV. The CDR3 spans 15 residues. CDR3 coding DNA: TGTGCCAGCAGCTCAAAGGACAGGGGGCTTGCAAAACTGTTTTTT. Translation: CASSSKDRGLAKLFF.

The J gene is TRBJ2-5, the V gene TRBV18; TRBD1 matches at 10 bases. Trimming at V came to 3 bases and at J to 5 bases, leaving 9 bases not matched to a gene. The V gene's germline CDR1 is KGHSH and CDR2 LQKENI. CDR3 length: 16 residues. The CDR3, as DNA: TGTGCCAGCTCACCTTCCGTGACAGGGGGCTGGGAGACCCAGTACTTC. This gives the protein CASSPSVTGGWETQYF.